The 6 T cell receptor beta chains in this list originate from one sample, sequenced in a study of cytomegalovirus exposure and HLA in healthy donors. 13 Jbeta primers and 60 Vbeta primers were used for the PCR. Only in-frame clones appear in the TCRdb table, and some are missing; sequencing was by immunoSEQ multiplex PCR. The sample carries 150,000 to 200,000 clones, 77% recorded once. The sequencing sample was made of PBMCs. These receptors were collected from a female donor in good health and CMV-seronegative.

This clone was found a few times. This chain uses TRBV7-3 with TRBJ1-1; 7 bases match TRBD1. This CDR3 is 13 amino acids long. The J segment lost 4 bases and the V segment lost 4 bases, leaving 3 bases of the junction unmatched. Germline V lookup: CDR1 SGHTA, CDR2 FQGTGA. CDR3 DNA: TGTGCCAGCAGCTACAGGGGTGGCACTGAAGCTTTCTTT. Translating it yields CASSYRGGTEAFF.

The chain links TRBV7-8 to TRBJ1-2; D is unresolved. Germline CDR1 and CDR2: SGHVS and FQNEAQ. The CDR3 loop spans 13 amino acids. The germline V and J ends were trimmed by 3 bases and 4 bases, with 9 bases remaining between them. The CDR3 sequence: CASSFNRGYGYTF. The CDR3 DNA reads TGTGCCAGCAGCTTCAACCGGGGCTATGGCTACACCTTC.

J is TRBJ2-1 and V is TRBV9; 8 positions match TRBD1. The CDR3 has 12 amino acids. Germline V gives CDR1 SGDLS, CDR2 YYNGEE. V shed 5 bases and J 13 bases; nucleotides not matched to a gene: 8. The CDR3 loop is CASSQTGVYQFF. CDR3 DNA: TGTGCCAGCAGTCAGACAGGGGTTTATCAGTTCTTC.

About this clone itself: Additional DNA sequences in this sample encode the identical CDR3. The chain is built from TRBV19 and TRBJ2-3, with D unresolved. The germline gives CDR1 LNHDA, CDR2 SQIVND (reference sequence). The CDR3 extends over 11 amino acids. V was pared by 4 bases and J by 4 bases, with 3 bases between. CDR3: CASSTADTQYF. CDR3 sequence (DNA): TGTGCCAGTAGTACAGCAGATACGCAGTATTTT.

This clone occurred once. The chain carries TRBV7-2 and TRBJ1-1; the D is unclear. This CDR3 contains 11 residues. Trimming took 1 base from V and 11 from J, leaving 8 bases between them. CDR1 is SGHTA and CDR2 is FQGNSA in the germline V gene. Here the CDR3 reads CASSLERTAFF. The DNA for the CDR3 is TGTGCCAGCAGCTTAGAGAGAACGGCTTTCTTT.

This chain joins TRBV2 and TRBJ2-3; D uncertain. The CDR3 length is 12 residues. Trimming shortened V by 9 bases and J by 0 bases, and 7 bases separated the two germline ends. Germline CDR1 and CDR2: SNHLY and FYNNEI. As DNA, the CDR3 is TGTGCCAGGACAACTAGCACAGATACGCAGTATTTT. Its protein is CARTTSTDTQYF. Variable domain in full (rest from reference TRBV2 and TRBJ2-3): EPEVTQTPSHQVTQMGQEVILRCVPISNHLYFYWYRQILGQKVEFLVSFYNNEISEKSEIFDDQFSVERPDGSNFTLKIRSTKLEDSAMYFCARTTSTDTQYFGPGTRLTVL.